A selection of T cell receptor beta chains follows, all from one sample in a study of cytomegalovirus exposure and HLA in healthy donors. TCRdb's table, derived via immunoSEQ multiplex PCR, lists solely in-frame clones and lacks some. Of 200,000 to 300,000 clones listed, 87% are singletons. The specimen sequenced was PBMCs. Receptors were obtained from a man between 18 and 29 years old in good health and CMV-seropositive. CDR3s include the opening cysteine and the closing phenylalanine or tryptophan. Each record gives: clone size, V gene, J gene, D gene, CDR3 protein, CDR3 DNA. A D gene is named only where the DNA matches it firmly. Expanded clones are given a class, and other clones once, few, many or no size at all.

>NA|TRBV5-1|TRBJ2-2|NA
CASSSAAQTRTGELFF
TGCGCCAGCAGCTCGGCCGCTCAGACCCGCACCGGGGAGCTGTTTTTT
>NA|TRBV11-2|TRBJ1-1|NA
CASSLDLGNTEAFF
TGTGCCAGCAGCTTAGATCTAGGGAACACTGAAGCTTTCTTT
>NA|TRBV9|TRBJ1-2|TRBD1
CASSVGDRELYYGYTF
TGTGCCAGCAGCGTAGGGGACAGGGAGTTATACTATGGCTACACCTTC
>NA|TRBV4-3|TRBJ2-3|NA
CASSQVPLERFETDTQYF
TGCGCCAGCAGCCAAGTACCACTGGAGAGGTTTGAGACAGATACGCAGTATTTT
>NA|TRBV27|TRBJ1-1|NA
CASSLGIDLNTEAFF
TGTGCCAGCAGTTTAGGAATCGACCTGAACACTGAAGCTTTCTTT
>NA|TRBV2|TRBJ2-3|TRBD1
CAWHRDRGLDTQYF
TGTGCCTGGCACCGGGACAGGGGGCTAGATACGCAGTATTTT
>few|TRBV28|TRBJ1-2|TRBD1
CASSLYTGGNYGYTF
TGTGCCAGCAGTTTATACACAGGGGGCAATTATGGCTACACCTTC
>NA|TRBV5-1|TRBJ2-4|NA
CARLIAIKNIQYF
TGCGCCAGACTAATAGCCATAAAAAACATTCAGTACTTC
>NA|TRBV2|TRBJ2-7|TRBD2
CASSPSPGREPLEQYF
TGTGCCAGCAGTCCCTCCCCCGGGCGGGAGCCGCTCGAGCAGTACTTC
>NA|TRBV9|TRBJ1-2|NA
CASSLDSPRSYTF
TGTGCCAGCAGCCTCGACAGCCCCCGGAGCTACACCTTC
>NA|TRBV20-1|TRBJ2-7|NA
CSPRIGAEQYF
TGCAGCCCCCGAATAGGTGCCGAGCAGTACTTC
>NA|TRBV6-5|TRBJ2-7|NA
CASSYSDSTYEQYF
TGTGCCAGCAGTTACTCCGACAGCACCTACGAGCAGTACTTC
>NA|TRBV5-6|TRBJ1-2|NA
CASSFGGRGADLNYGYTF
TGTGCCAGTTCCTTTGGGGGCAGGGGCGCGGACCTTAACTATGGCTACACCTTC
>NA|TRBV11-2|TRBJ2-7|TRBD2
CASSLGGTSPISEQYF
TGTGCCAGCAGCTTAGGGGGGACTAGCCCCATCTCTGAGCAGTACTTC
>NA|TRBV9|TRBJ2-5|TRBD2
CASSSSGRETQYF
TGTGCCAGCAGTTCTAGCGGTAGGGAGACCCAGTACTTC
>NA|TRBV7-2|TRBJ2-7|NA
CASSYDLYEQYF
TGTGCCAGCAGCTATGACCTCTACGAGCAGTACTTC
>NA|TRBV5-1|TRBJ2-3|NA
CASSSMTPSTDTQYF
TGCGCCAGCAGCTCTATGACCCCGTCCACAGATACGCAGTATTTT
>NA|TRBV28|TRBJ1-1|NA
CASSLSPGEGGKTAFF
TGTGCCAGCAGTTTATCCCCAGGGGAGGGGGGGAAAACAGCTTTCTTT
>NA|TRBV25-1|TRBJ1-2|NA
CASGGGLYGYTF
TGTGCCAGCGGTGGAGGCCTCTATGGCTACACCTTC
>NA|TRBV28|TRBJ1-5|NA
CASSRGGVSNQPQHF
TGTGCCAGCAGCCGGGGGGGGGTTAGCAATCAGCCCCAGCATTTT
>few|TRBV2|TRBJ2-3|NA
CASSFRIGTAQYF
TGTGCCAGCAGTTTTCGGATCGGCACGGCGCAGTATTTT
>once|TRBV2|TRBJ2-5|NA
CASSEMAETQYF
TGTGCCAGCAGTGAGATGGCCGAGACCCAGTACTTC
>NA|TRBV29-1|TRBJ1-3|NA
CSVRPSSGNTIYF
TGCAGCGTACGACCGAGCTCTGGAAACACCATATATTTT
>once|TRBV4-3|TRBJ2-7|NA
CASSQVQGREQYF
TGCGCCAGCAGCCAGGTACAGGGACGCGAGCAGTACTTC
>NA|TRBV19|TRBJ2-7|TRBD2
CASSMASGIYEQYF
TGTGCCAGTAGTATGGCTAGCGGGATCTACGAGCAGTACTTC
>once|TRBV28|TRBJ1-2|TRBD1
CASSFPTGMGYGYTF
TGTGCCAGCAGTTTTCCGACAGGGATGGGCTATGGCTACACCTTC
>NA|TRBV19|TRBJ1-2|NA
CASRSMRGANYGYTF
TGTGCCAGTAGGTCGATGCGGGGAGCTAACTATGGCTACACCTTC
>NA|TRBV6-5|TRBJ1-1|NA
CASSSFLGQAFF
TGTGCCAGCAGTTCCTTTTTGGGCCAAGCTTTCTTT
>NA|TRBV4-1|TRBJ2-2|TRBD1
CASSLYGTGGRGELFF
TGCGCCAGCAGCCTTTACGGGACAGGGGGCCGAGGGGAGCTGTTTTTT
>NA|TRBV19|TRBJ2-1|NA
CASSTLPSSDEQFF
TGTGCCAGTAGTACTCTTCCTAGCTCGGACGAGCAGTTCTTC
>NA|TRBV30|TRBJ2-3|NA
CAWSSGSTDTQYF
TGTGCCTGGAGTAGCGGGAGCACAGATACGCAGTATTTT
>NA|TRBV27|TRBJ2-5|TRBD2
CASSLGRRASGIRETQYF
TGTGCCAGCAGTTTAGGGCGTCGGGCTAGCGGGATACGAGAGACCCAGTACTTC
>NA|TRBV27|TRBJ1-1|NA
CASSAHPQESAPAEAFF
TGTGCCAGCAGTGCACACCCACAGGAGTCGGCGCCGGCTGAAGCTTTCTTT
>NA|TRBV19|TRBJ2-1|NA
CASSIDVSATAYNEQFF
TGTGCCAGTAGTATAGACGTATCGGCGACAGCCTACAATGAGCAGTTCTTC
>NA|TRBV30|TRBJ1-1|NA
CAWSPRQGVNTEAFF
TGTGCCTGGAGTCCCCGCCAGGGCGTGAACACTGAAGCTTTCTTT
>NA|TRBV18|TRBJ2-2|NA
CASSPTGALSGGELFF
TGTGCCAGCTCACCAACGGGCGCCCTTAGTGGCGGGGAGCTGTTTTTT
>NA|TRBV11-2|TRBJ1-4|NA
CASSLTATLGEKLFF
TGTGCCAGCAGCTTAACGGCAACCCTAGGGGAAAAACTGTTTTTT
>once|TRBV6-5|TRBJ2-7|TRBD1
CASSYSLGTGTYEQYF
TGTGCCAGCAGTTACTCTCTGGGGACAGGGACCTACGAGCAGTACTTC
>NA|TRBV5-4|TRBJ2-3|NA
CASSLPSPTDTQYF
TGTGCCAGCAGCTTGCCTAGCCCTACAGATACGCAGTATTTT
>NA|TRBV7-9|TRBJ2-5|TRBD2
CASSLVASGQETQYF
TGTGCCAGCAGCTTAGTGGCTAGCGGCCAAGAGACCCAGTACTTC